A selection of T cell receptor beta chains follows, all from one sample in a study of T cell responses to AZD1222 COVID-19 vaccine. Method: immunoSEQ multiplex PCR; TCRdb's copy keeps in-frame clones and lacks some. The sample holds some 99,000 clones, 91% seen once. The sample in question was peripheral blood, obtained on day 0 of AZD1222 vaccination. These receptors were obtained from an adult in good health. The CDR3 runs from the conserved cysteine through the conserved F or W. D genes are given only for firm matches. Some rows have no size entry. The others give once, few or many, or a class for an expanded clone.

.,.,TRBV11-2,TRBJ1-1,CASSILSGKAFF,TGTGCCAGCAGCATCCTTTCAGGAAAAGCTTTCTTT
once,.,TRBV11-2,TRBJ1-2,CASSLGGLKKGYTF,TGTGCCAGCAGCTTAGGCGGGTTGAAGAAGGGCTACACCTTC
.,.,TRBV30,TRBJ2-1,CAWTTHAVYNEQFF,TGTGCCTGGACCACACACGCCGTTTACAATGAGCAGTTCTTC
.,.,TRBV19,TRBJ2-7,CASSQVGGDEQYF,TGTGCCAGTAGTCAAGTAGGAGGGGACGAGCAGTACTTC
.,TRBD2,TRBV7-2,TRBJ2-5,CASSSRGDYLSSGYF,TGTGCCAGCAGCTCCCGTGGGGACTACCTCTCATCAGGGTACTTC
.,.,TRBV5-6,TRBJ2-1,CASSPPSSNNEQFF,TGTGCCAGCAGCCCACCCTCCAGTAACAATGAGCAGTTCTTC
.,.,TRBV5-1,TRBJ1-2,CASSTNPVYGYTF,TGCGCCAGCAGCACAAATCCGGTATATGGCTACACCTTC
.,.,TRBV29-1,TRBJ1-2,CSVEEDQGAGYGYTF,TGCAGCGTTGAAGAGGACCAGGGAGCGGGCTATGGCTACACCTTC
.,TRBD2,TRBV28,TRBJ2-7,CASSMGLAVGKPSYEQYF,TGTGCCAGCAGTATGGGACTAGCGGTCGGAAAACCTTCCTACGAGCAGTACTTC
.,TRBD1,TRBV5-1,TRBJ1-5,CASSFGTGPNQPQHF,TGCGCCAGCAGCTTCGGGACAGGGCCTAATCAGCCCCAGCATTTT
.,.,TRBV30,TRBJ1-6,CAWSTGWDSPLHF,TGTGCCTGGTCCACAGGGTGGGATTCACCCCTCCACTTT
.,.,TRBV18,TRBJ2-1,CASSPLGNEQFF,TGTGCCAGCTCACCTCTAGGCAATGAGCAGTTCTTC
.,.,TRBV6-5,TRBJ2-7,CASSYSWKQYF,TGTGCCAGCAGTTACTCGTGGAAGCAGTACTTC
.,.,TRBV5-1,TRBJ2-3,CASSLVGSTDTQYF,TGCGCCAGCAGCTTGGTCGGTAGCACAGATACGCAGTATTTT
.,.,TRBV7-6,TRBJ2-7,CASSAGPNYEQYF,TGTGCCAGCAGCGCCGGGCCCAACTACGAGCAGTACTTC
.,TRBD1,TRBV30,TRBJ1-5,CAWRLTGTSNQPQHF,TGTGCCTGGAGACTGACAGGGACTAGCAATCAGCCCCAGCATTTT
.,.,TRBV3-1/TRBV3-2,TRBJ2-3,CASSPYFSVGTDTQYF,TGTGCCAGCAGCCCCTACTTTTCGGTAGGCACAGATACGCAGTATTTT
.,TRBD1,TRBV9,TRBJ2-6,CASNRGPGANVLTF,TGTGCCAGCAACAGGGGGCCTGGGGCCAACGTCCTGACTTTC
.,TRBD2,TRBV12-5,TRBJ2-1,CASAPHGGLAGGTSYNEQFF,TGTGCTAGTGCCCCCCACGGGGGACTAGCGGGAGGAACTTCCTACAATGAGCAGTTCTTC
.,TRBD2,TRBV7-9,TRBJ2-1,CASIPGLATYNEQFF,TGTGCCAGCATTCCGGGACTAGCGACTTACAATGAGCAGTTCTTC
.,TRBD2,TRBV29-1,TRBJ2-5,CSVAVTSGRSETQYF,TGCAGCGTTGCGGTTACTAGCGGGAGGTCAGAGACCCAGTACTTC
few,.,TRBV5-6,TRBJ1-3,CASSSGGSLTNTIYF,TGTGCCAGCAGCTCGGGAGGCAGTCTCACAAACACCATATATTTT